This T cell receptor (beta chain) was captured by sequencing in a study of a mutant IDH1 vaccine in newly diagnosed glioma. Study details: Patients were pretreated with radiotherapy, temozolomide, or both, mostly both.

Trimming took 11 bases from V and 6 from J, leaving 14 bases between them. The CDR3 length is 12 residues. Germline values: CDR1 MNHEY, CDR2 SMNVEV (reference sequence). Sample time point: week 5, during vaccination. The investigators gave 300 ug of mutant IDH1 20-mer peptide in each vaccine dose, together with topical imiquimod. Study outcomes and limitations: Pseudoprogression seemed unrelated to changes in top peripheral T cell clonotypes.

A word on this clone: What it recognizes is unknown.

Sequenced by immunoSEQ multiplex PCR; TCRdb stores in-frame clones only, minus some. The sample has tens of thousands of clones; 82% are singletons. The input for sequencing was PBMCs, taken from a glioma patient whose treatment included an IDH1 peptide vaccine. This TCR derives from a young woman with glioma. Some clones in this sample may be carry-over from other donors' samples. The chain carries TRBV27 and TRBJ1-5, with a possible D match to TRBD1 (6 bases). DNA of the CDR3: TGTGCCTCCTACAGGGCCGGTCAGCCCCAGCATTTT. Translation: CASYRAGQPQHF.